The T cell receptor beta chain described here comes from a study of T cells in localized non-small cell lung cancer. Study observations and caveats: Longer overall survival associated with higher blood T cell density; shorter survival with higher adjacent-lung clonality. A median of around 60 of the top 100 tumor clones appeared in adjacent lung, which was paired and uninvolved. Among the tissues sampled, uninvolved adjacent lung had the highest T cell clonality, above tumor. Because researchers sequenced only one region of the tumor, heterogeneity is still possible.

The CDR3 is 16 residues long. V was shortened by 1 base and J by 0 bases, with 11 bases between the two germline ends. Germline loops: CDR1 SGHNT, CDR2 YENEEA. As for this clone: The antigen is undetermined.

The method was immunoSEQ multiplex PCR; TCRdb's version includes in-frame clones alone and lacks a portion of them. This table holds 2,500 to 3,000 clones, more than 15% found once. The sample consisted of lung tumor tissue, taken before any cancer treatment. The chain carries TRBV11-3 and TRBJ2-3; D not resolved. The sequence came from an older male donor with stage II squamous cell lung carcinoma. CDR3 in amino acids: CASSLVALSSTDTQYF. The CDR3 coding sequence is TGTGCCAGCAGCTTAGTAGCTCTTTCAAGCACAGATACGCAGTATTTT.